These 26 T cell receptor beta chains share one sample of origin, sequenced in a study of blood T cell repertoires in COVID-19. Repertoires were generated with immunoSEQ multiplex PCR, while TCRdb's copy carries only in-frame clones and drops some. The data hold tens of thousands of clones, with 80% to 85% observed a single time. Sequenced sample: peripheral blood. Receptor source: a woman aged 60-75 years with acute or convalescent COVID-19.

The rearrangement links TRBV19 to TRBJ2-4; 9 bases map to TRBD1. Germline CDR1 LNHDA, CDR2 SQIVND (reference sequence). The CDR3 is made up of 19 amino acids. J gave up 2 bases and V 1 base, and 12 bases lay outside the gene matches. The CDR3 sequence: CASSIVHPQGALSKNIQYF. The CDR3 nucleotides are TGTGCCAGTAGTATAGTCCACCCACAGGGGGCCTTGTCCAAAAACATTCAGTACTTC.

The J gene is TRBJ1-2, the V gene TRBV9; 8 positions agree with TRBD1. The CDR3 runs 15 residues. After removal of 7 bases from V and 4 bases from J, the junction contained 12 bases not matched to a gene. Per germline, CDR1 SGDLS and CDR2 YYNGEE. This CDR3 is CASDPQGQGAYGYTF. CDR3 sequence (DNA): TGTGCCAGCGACCCCCAAGGGCAGGGGGCCTATGGCTACACCTTC.

Here the CDR3 reads CASSLAGLVTDTQYF. The CDR3 bases are TGTGCCAGCAGCTTGGCGGGACTTGTTACAGATACGCAGTATTTT. V is TRBV7-2 and J is TRBJ2-3, with D tentatively TRBD2 (6 bases). Germline-derived CDR1 and CDR2 are SGHTA and FQGNSA. Trimming cost V 3 bases and J 3 bases, with 13 bases left between them. The CDR3 covers 15 residues.

This clone was detected only once. V and J are TRBV4-1 and TRBJ2-3; 13 bases map to TRBD2. V dropped 1 base and J dropped 6; count of bases not matched to a gene: 10. Germline CDR1 MGHRA, CDR2 YSYEKL. This CDR3 region has 18 residues. The DNA for the CDR3 is TGCGCCAGCAGCCAAGGAGGAACTAGCGGGGGGGCTGGGGATACGCAGTATTTT. It translates to CASSQGGTSGGAGDTQYF.

The genes are TRBV4-1 and TRBJ2-7; D unresolved. Germline V CDR1 and CDR2: MGHRA, YSYEKL. This CDR3 comprises 16 residues. The V gene lost 1 base and the J gene lost 0 bases, with 13 bases spanning the gap. The DNA for the CDR3 is TGCGCCAGCAGCCAAGTTGTGGGCCTAAGCTCCTACGAGCAGTACTTC. Protein sequence: CASSQVVGLSSYEQYF.

This chain links TRBV27 with TRBJ1-4; D perhaps matches TRBD1 (5 bases). CDR3 size: 14 residues. Germline V gene lookup returns CDR1 MNHEY and CDR2 SMNVEV (reference sequence). The V end was cut by 6 bases, the J end by 8 bases, with 16 bases between. In DNA, the CDR3 is TGTGCCAGCAGCTTGGCGGGGCTGGAGGAAAAACTGTTTTTT. Translation gives CASSLAGLEEKLFF.

As DNA, the CDR3 is TGTGCCAGCAGCCAAGATCTCGTCGGAGAGACCCAGTACTTC. This translates into CASSQDLVGETQYF. The V gene is TRBV3-1 (or the pseudogene TRBV3-2), the J gene TRBJ2-5, with D uncertain. The CDR3 runs 14 residues. The germline CDR1 and CDR2 sequences are LGHDT and YNNKEL (reference sequence). V was cut by 0 bases and J by 4 bases, with 9 bases left in between.

The V and J genes are TRBV19 and TRBJ1-1; unclear D gene. The germline CDR1 and CDR2 sequences are LNHDA and SQIVND (reference sequence). This CDR3 has 14 residues. Trimming took off 1 base at V and 1 base at J, with 7 bases between the two ends. The CDR3 nucleotides read TGTGCCAGTAGTATAGGGCTTCCGAACACTGAAGCTTTCTTT. It translates to CASSIGLPNTEAFF.

The chain employs TRBV5-1 and TRBJ2-3; TRBD1 aligns across 7 bases. The V and J ends lost 10 bases and 2 bases, in that order; junction bases with no gene match: 10. The CDR3 totals 14 residues. The germline gives CDR1 SGHRS, CDR2 YFSETQ. The CDR3 loop reads CASQAGGSTDTQYF. The CDR3, as DNA: TGCGCCTCCCAAGCAGGGGGTTCCACAGATACGCAGTATTTT.

The chain recombines TRBV2 with TRBJ1-1, with D perhaps TRBD1 (6 bases). The CDR3 covers 15 residues. V lost 7 bases and J lost 1, with 16 bases in between. Germline V lookup: CDR1 SNHLY, CDR2 FYNNEI. In nucleotides, the CDR3 is TGTGCCAGCACCCTTGAGGGGACACCGAACACTGAAGCTTTCTTT. Its protein is CASTLEGTPNTEAFF.

This clone appeared a single time. The chain employs TRBV6-1 and TRBJ1-1; a weak D match, TRBD1 (5 bases). V gave up 11 bases and J gave up 6 bases, with 19 bases separating them. Germline lookup yields CDR1 MNHNS and CDR2 SASEGT. The CDR3 covers 13 residues. The chain's CDR3 is CAEGQGPAAEAFF. Here the CDR3 DNA reads TGTGCCGAAGGGCAGGGCCCGGCGGCTGAAGCTTTCTTT.

This clone was picked up one time. The V gene is TRBV6-1, the J gene TRBJ1-2; TRBD1 is a possible D gene (6 bases). The germline V gene encodes CDR1 MNHNS and CDR2 SASEGT. Trimming removed 3 bases at V and 3 bases at J, with 8 bases between. This CDR3 has 13 residues. The CDR3 loop reads CASSEAGDYGYTF. CDR3 coding DNA: TGTGCCAGCAGTGAGGCAGGGGACTATGGCTACACCTTC.

V gene TRBV11-2 combines with J gene TRBJ1-1; tentative D call: TRBD1 (6 bases). V was shortened by 7 bases and J by 1 base, with 13 bases between the two germline ends. The germline V gene has CDR1 SGHAT and CDR2 FQNNGV. This CDR3 contains 14 residues. CDR3 amino acids: CASNKGGRNTEAFF. The DNA of the CDR3 is TGTGCCAGCAACAAGGGGGGGCGGAACACTGAAGCTTTCTTT.

The V gene is TRBV6-5, the J gene TRBJ1-4; D unclear. Trimming left V 0 bases short and J 4 bases short, with 3 bases between. The CDR3 runs 13 residues. Germline CDR1 is MNHEY and CDR2 is SVGAGI. The CDR3 DNA reads as TGTGCCAGCAGTTACTCCCATAATGAAAAACTGTTTTTT. Amino acids: CASSYSHNEKLFF.

CDR3 region: CASSRSQGMNTEAFF. As DNA, the CDR3 is TGCGCCAGCAGCCGTTCACAGGGCATGAACACTGAAGCTTTCTTT. The chain joins TRBV10-2 to TRBJ1-1; TRBD1 might be the D (6 bases). The ends were cut back, 6 bases at V and 0 bases at J, with 14 bases in the middle. The CDR3 totals 15 residues. Germline loops: CDR1 WSHSY, CDR2 SAAADI.

The chain uses TRBV9 and TRBJ1-2, with TRBD1 matching 10 bases. The CDR3 is made up of 13 amino acids. V shed 0 bases and J 10 bases; nucleotides not matched to a gene: 3. The germline V gene encodes CDR1 SGDLS and CDR2 YYNGEE. The DNA of the CDR3 is TGTGCCAGCAGCGTAGTCGGGACAGGGGACTACACCTTC. It encodes CASSVVGTGDYTF.

The chain recombines TRBV5-1 with TRBJ2-5, with TRBD1 matching over 9 bases. V shed 4 bases and J 2 bases; nucleotides not matched to a gene: 3. The germline V gene has CDR1 SGHRS and CDR2 YFSETQ. CDR3 length: 14 residues. The CDR3 DNA reads as TGCGCCAGCAGCGGGACAGGGTTTCAAGAGACCCAGTACTTC. Its protein is CASSGTGFQETQYF.

The chain uses TRBV3-1 (or the pseudogene TRBV3-2) and TRBJ2-3, with TRBD2 matching 7 bases. J gave up 1 base and V 2 bases, and 6 bases lay outside the gene matches. The CDR3 contains 16 residues. CDR1 is LGHDT and CDR2 is YNNKEL in the germline V gene (reference sequence). The CDR3 DNA is TGTGCCAGCAGCCAACTAGGGGCGGGGGGCACAGATACGCAGTATTTT. This encodes CASSQLGAGGTDTQYF.

The chain recombines TRBV5-3 with TRBJ2-2; 7 nucleotides agree with TRBD1. Being an ORF, TRBV5-3 has a function that is uncertain. With 5 bases clipped from V and 6 bases from J, the junction kept 10 bases outside the gene matches. The CDR3 is 15 amino acids. The CDR3 DNA sequence: TGTGCCAGAAGACCACTCGACAGGGAGTCCGGGGAGCTGTTTTTT. Translating it yields CARRPLDRESGELFF.

This clone was seen once. The chain carries TRBV6-1 and TRBJ1-2; D perhaps matches TRBD1 (5 bases). Germline V gene lookup returns CDR1 MNHNS and CDR2 SASEGT. Trimming left V 2 bases short and J 5 bases short, with 15 bases between. The CDR3 runs to 15 residues. DNA of the CDR3: TGTGCCAGCAGTGAAAACTGGGGCTGGATATATGGCTACACCTTC. As protein: CASSENWGWIYGYTF.

The chain carries TRBV5-1 and TRBJ1-6, with 8 nucleotides matching TRBD1. This CDR3 is built from 18 residues. Germline trimming cut 0 bases from V and 4 bases from J; bases unmatched to any gene: 9. Germline CDR1 reads SGHRS; CDR2 reads YFSETQ. For the CDR3, the DNA is TGCGCCAGCAGCTTGGTAGGGCTGACAGGGGTTTATAATTCACCCCTCCACTTT. Translation: CASSLVGLTGVYNSPLHF.

This chain uses TRBV23-1 with TRBJ2-2, with D maybe TRBD2 (5 bases). TRBV23-1 is annotated as an ORF whose role is uncertain. The CDR3 loop spans 15 amino acids. V shed 0 bases and J shed 4 bases, with 9 bases lying between them. CDR3 residues: CASSQSRVGTGELFF. DNA of the CDR3: TGCGCCAGCAGTCAATCGAGGGTCGGCACCGGGGAGCTGTTTTTT.

As for this clone: This CDR3 is also generated by other DNA sequences in the sample. J is TRBJ1-3 and V is TRBV9, with D possibly TRBD1 on 5 matching bases. The germline V gene encodes CDR1 SGDLS and CDR2 YYNGEE. Trimming pared 0 bases from V and 2 bases from J, leaving 9 bases between. CDR3 length: 15 residues. The CDR3 region has the DNA TGTGCCAGCAGCGTAGGGACAACTCCTGGAAACACCATATATTTT. As protein: CASSVGTTPGNTIYF.

This chain links TRBV7-6 with TRBJ1-2; 8 bases map to TRBD1. Germline V gene data show CDR1 as SGHVS and CDR2 as FNYEAQ. Losses at the gene ends were 2 bases for V and 3 bases for J; bases not matched to a gene: 5. This CDR3 has 15 residues. CDR3 sequence (DNA): TGTGCCAGCAGCTTATCTAAGACAGGGGACTATGGCTACACCTTC. Encoded protein: CASSLSKTGDYGYTF. Variable domain in full (rest from reference TRBV7-6 and TRBJ1-2): GAGVSQSPRYKVTKRGQDVALRCDPISGHVSLYWYRQALGQGPEFLTYFNYEAQQDKSGLPNDRFSAERPEGSISTLTIQRTEQRDSAMYRCASSLSKTGDYGYTFGSGTRLTVV.

This clone has only a few counts. The chain has TRBV29-1 and TRBJ1-1; 9 nucleotides agree with TRBD1. With 4 bases clipped from V and 6 bases from J, the junction kept 9 bases outside the gene matches. This CDR3 region has 14 residues. Germline V gene data show CDR1 as SQVTM and CDR2 as ANQGSEA. CDR3 bases: TGCAGCGTTGGTCGACAGGGGGGCGGCCCTGAAGCTTTCTTT. The encoded protein is CSVGRQGGGPEAFF. Based on the CDR3 plus reference TRBV29-1 and TRBJ1-1, the full variable domain is SAVISQKPSRDICQRGTSLTIQCQVDSQVTMMFWYRQQPGQSLTLIATANQGSEATYESGFVIDKFPISRPNLTFSTLTVSNMSPEDSSIYLCSVGRQGGGPEAFFGQGTRLTVV.

The genes are TRBV12-3 or TRBV12-4 and TRBJ1-5, with D unclear. This CDR3 has 13 amino acids. V was pared by 2 bases and J by 2 bases, with 4 bases between. The CDR3 is CASSLYGNQPQHF. CDR3 nucleotide sequence: TGTGCCAGCAGTTTATATGGCAATCAGCCCCAGCATTTT.